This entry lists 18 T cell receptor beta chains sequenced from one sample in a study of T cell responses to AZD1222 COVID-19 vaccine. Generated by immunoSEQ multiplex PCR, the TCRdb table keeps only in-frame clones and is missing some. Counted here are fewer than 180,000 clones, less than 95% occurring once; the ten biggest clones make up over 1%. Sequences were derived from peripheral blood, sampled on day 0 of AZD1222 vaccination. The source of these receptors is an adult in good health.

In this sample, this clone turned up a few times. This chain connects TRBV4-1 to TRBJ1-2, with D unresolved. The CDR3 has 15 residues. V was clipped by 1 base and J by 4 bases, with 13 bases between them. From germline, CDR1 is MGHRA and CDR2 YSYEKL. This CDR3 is CASSQATLAVYGYTF. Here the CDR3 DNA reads TGCGCCAGCAGCCAAGCCACCCTAGCAGTCTATGGCTACACCTTC.

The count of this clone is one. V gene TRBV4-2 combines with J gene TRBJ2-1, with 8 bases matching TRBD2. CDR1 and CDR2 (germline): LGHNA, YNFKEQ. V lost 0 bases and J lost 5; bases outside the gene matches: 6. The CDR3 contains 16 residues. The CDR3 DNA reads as TGTGCCAGCAGCCAAGATCTGCTCGGGAGGGACAATGAGCAGTTCTTC. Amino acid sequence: CASSQDLLGRDNEQFF.

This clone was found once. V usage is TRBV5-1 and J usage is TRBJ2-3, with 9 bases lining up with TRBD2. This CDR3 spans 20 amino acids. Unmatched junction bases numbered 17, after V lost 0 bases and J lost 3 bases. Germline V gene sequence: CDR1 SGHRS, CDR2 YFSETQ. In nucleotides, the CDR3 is TGCGCCAGCAGCTTGGAGTGGCGGGAGGGCCTAGGTTTCAATACAGATACGCAGTATTTT. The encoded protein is CASSLEWREGLGFNTDTQYF.

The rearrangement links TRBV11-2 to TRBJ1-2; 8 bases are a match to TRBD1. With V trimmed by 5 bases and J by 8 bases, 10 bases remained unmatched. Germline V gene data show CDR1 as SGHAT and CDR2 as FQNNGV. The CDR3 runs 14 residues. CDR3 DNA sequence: TGTGCCAGCAGCGCTTTACAGGGGGGCTACGGCTACACCTTC. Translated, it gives CASSALQGGYGYTF.

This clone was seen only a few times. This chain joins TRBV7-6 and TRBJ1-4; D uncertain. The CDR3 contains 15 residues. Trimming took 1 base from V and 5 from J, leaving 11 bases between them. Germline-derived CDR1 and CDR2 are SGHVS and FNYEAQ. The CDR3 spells CASSLGAGRNEKLFF. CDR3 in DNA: TGTGCCAGCAGCTTAGGTGCGGGCCGGAATGAAAAACTGTTTTTT.

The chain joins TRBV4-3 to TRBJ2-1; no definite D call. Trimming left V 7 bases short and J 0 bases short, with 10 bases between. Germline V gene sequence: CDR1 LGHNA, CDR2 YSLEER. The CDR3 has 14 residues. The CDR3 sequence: CASTQFYSYNEQFF. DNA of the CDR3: TGCGCCAGCACTCAGTTCTACTCCTACAATGAGCAGTTCTTC.

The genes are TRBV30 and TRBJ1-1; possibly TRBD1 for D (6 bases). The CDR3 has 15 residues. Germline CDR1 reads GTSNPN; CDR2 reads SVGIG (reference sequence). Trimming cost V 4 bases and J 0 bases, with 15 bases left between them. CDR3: CAWNGGRDMNTEAFF. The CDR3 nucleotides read TGTGCCTGGAATGGGGGCAGGGACATGAACACTGAAGCTTTCTTT.

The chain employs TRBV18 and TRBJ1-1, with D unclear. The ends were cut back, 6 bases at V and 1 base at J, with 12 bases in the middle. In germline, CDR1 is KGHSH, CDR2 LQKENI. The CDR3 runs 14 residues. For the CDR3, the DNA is TGTGCCAGCTCTACCTCGGGAAAGAACACTGAAGCTTTCTTT. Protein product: CASSTSGKNTEAFF. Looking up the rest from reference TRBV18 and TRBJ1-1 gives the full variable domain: NAGVMQNPRHLVRRRGQEARLRCSPMKGHSHVYWYRQLPEEGLKFMVYLQKENIIDESGMPKERFSAEFPKEGPSILRIQQVVRGDSAAYFCASSTSGKNTEAFFGQGTRLTVV.

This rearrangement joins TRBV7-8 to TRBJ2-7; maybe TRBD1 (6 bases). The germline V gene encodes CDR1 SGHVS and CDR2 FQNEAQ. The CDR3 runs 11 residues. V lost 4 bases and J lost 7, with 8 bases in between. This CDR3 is CASSSGVEQYV. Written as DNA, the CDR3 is TGTGCCAGCAGCTCAGGGGTTGAGCAGTACGTC.

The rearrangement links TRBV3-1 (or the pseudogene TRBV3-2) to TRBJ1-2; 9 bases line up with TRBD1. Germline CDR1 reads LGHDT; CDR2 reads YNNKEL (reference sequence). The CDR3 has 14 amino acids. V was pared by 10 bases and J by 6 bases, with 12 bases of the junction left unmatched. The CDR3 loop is CATRGGQGPNGYTF. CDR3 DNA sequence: TGTGCCACCCGAGGTGGACAGGGGCCCAATGGCTACACCTTC.

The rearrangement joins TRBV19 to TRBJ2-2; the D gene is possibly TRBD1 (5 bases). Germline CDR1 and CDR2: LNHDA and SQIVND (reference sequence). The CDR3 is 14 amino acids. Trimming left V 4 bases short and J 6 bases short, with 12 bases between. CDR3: CASSSAGLPGELFF. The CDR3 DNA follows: TGTGCCAGTAGTAGCGCAGGGTTGCCCGGGGAGCTGTTTTTT. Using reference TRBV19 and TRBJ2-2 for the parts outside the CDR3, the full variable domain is DGGITQSPKYLFRKEGQNVTLSCEQNLNHDAMYWYRQDPGQGLRLIYYSQIVNDFQKGDIAEGYSVSREKKESFPLTVTSAQKNPTAFYLCASSSAGLPGELFFGEGSRLTVL.

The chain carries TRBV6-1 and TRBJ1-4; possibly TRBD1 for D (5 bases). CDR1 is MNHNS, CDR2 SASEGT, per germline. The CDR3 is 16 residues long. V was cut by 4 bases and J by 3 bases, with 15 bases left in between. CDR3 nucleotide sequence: TGTGCCAGCAGTGCCGTCCTGACAGCCCCTAATGAAAAACTGTTTTTT. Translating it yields CASSAVLTAPNEKLFF.

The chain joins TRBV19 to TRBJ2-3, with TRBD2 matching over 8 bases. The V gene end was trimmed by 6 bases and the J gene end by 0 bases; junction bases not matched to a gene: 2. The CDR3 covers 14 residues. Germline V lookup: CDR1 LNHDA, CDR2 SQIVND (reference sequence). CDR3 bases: TGTGCCAGTAGCACTAGCGGTAGCACAGATACGCAGTATTTT. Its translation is CASSTSGSTDTQYF.

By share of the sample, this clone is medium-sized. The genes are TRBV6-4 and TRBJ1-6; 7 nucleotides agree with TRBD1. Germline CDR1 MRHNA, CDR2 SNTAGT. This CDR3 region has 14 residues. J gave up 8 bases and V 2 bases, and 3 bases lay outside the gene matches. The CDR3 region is CASSDTGEHSPLHF. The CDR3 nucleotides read TGTGCCAGCAGTGACACAGGGGAGCATTCACCCCTCCACTTT.

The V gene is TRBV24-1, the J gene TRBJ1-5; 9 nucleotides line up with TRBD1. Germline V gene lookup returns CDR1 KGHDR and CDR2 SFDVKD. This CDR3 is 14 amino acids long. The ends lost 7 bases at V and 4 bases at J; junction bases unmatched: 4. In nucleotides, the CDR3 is TGTGCCACCAGGCGGGACAGGGTTAATCAGCCCCAGCATTTT. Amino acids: CATRRDRVNQPQHF.

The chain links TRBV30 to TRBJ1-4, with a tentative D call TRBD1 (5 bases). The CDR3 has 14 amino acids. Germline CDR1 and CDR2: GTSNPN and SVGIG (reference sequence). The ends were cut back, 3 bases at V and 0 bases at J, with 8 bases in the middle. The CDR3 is CAWSGGATNEKLFF. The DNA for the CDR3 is TGTGCCTGGAGCGGGGGGGCAACTAATGAAAAACTGTTTTTT.

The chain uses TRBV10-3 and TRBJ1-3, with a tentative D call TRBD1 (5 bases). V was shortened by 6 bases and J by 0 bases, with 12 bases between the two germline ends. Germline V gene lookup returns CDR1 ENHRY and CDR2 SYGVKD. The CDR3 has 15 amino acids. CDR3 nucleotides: TGTGCCATCAGGGGGGAGGCTGGCTCTGGAAACACCATATATTTT. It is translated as CAIRGEAGSGNTIYF.

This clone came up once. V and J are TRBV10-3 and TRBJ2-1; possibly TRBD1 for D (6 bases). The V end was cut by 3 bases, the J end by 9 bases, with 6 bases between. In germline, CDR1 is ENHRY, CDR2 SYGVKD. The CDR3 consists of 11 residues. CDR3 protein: CAISDRGEQFF. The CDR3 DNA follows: TGTGCCATCAGTGACAGGGGTGAGCAGTTCTTC.